The sequence of this TCR beta chain was determined in a study of T cell responses to AZD1222 COVID-19 vaccine. General study results and limits: Just a handful of AZD1222 recipients tested seropositive at baseline. Following two doses of AZD1222, Spike-specific TCR breadth and depth rose. There were vaccine-associated CD4 TCRs across spike, dominant at 160-218 and 743-854.

Trimming pared 5 bases from V and 2 bases from J, leaving 10 bases between. The V gene's germline CDR1 is LNHNV and CDR2 YYDKDF (reference sequence). CDR3 size: 14 residues. The method was immunoSEQ multiplex PCR; TCRdb's version includes in-frame clones alone and lacks a portion of them. Of 75,000 to 85,000 clones in the sample, approximately 87% were seen once. It was second doses at about 4 or about 12 weeks that were pooled. In regard to this clone: Its target is not known.

V gene TRBV15 combines with J gene TRBJ1-5; D not certain. The source material was peripheral blood, sampled 28 days after the second AZD1222 dose. The sequence came from an adult who received the AZD1222 COVID-19 vaccine. The DNA of the CDR3 is TGTGCCACCAGCCCTACAGTGGGCAATCAGCCCCAGCATTTT. Protein: CATSPTVGNQPQHF.